These 27 T cell receptor beta chains came from one sample sequenced in a study of radiotherapy plus CTLA-4 blockade in lung cancer. Clones were sequenced by immunoSEQ multiplex PCR, and TCRdb holds only the in-frame ones, with some missing. The sample holds about 45,000 clones, roughly 65% seen once. The material was peripheral blood, obtained from a patient treated with radiotherapy plus ipilimumab. Every receptor here comes from a human donor with non-small cell lung cancer who had a partial response to radiotherapy plus ipilimumab.

The rearrangement joins TRBV11-2 to TRBJ2-1, with 11 bases lining up with TRBD1. Germline CDR1 and CDR2: SGHAT and FQNNGV. The CDR3 runs to 19 residues. Germline trimming cut 3 bases from V and 3 bases from J; bases unmatched to any gene: 13. The CDR3 region is CASSLSLPLGQGGYNEQFF. CDR3 bases: TGTGCCAGCAGCTTGTCCTTGCCCCTGGGACAGGGGGGCTACAATGAGCAGTTCTTC. Using reference TRBV11-2 and TRBJ2-1 for the parts outside the CDR3, the full variable domain is EAGVAQSPRYKIIEKRQSVAFWCNPISGHATLYWYQQILGQGPKLLIQFQNNGVVDDSQLPKDRFSAERLKGVDSTLKIQPAKLEDSAVYLCASSLSLPLGQGGYNEQFFGPGTRLTVL.

This clone has ten or more counts. The sample has other DNA sequences that encode this CDR3 too. The J gene is TRBJ1-6, the V gene TRBV4-2; D gene unclear. Germline V gene sequence: CDR1 LGHNA, CDR2 YNFKEQ. This CDR3 region has 15 residues. V lost 3 bases and J 5 bases, leaving 11 bases between the germline ends. The CDR3 sequence: CASSQPQEDNSPLHF. The CDR3 region has the DNA TGTGCCAGCAGCCAGCCCCAGGAAGATAATTCACCCCTCCACTTT.

This chain connects TRBV30 to TRBJ1-3; possibly TRBD1 for D (5 bases). The V gene's germline CDR1 is GTSNPN and CDR2 SVGIG (reference sequence). The CDR3 is 16 residues long. Deletions cut 1 base from V and 3 bases from J, with 16 bases between. The CDR3 loop reads CAWSGGLLLDGNTIYF. CDR3 DNA sequence: TGTGCCTGGAGTGGGGGACTCCTCTTGGATGGAAACACCATATATTTT.

V and J are TRBV19 and TRBJ2-5; 7 nucleotides match TRBD2. With the DNA end fitting TRBJ2-7 better, the J assignment may be wrong. From germline, CDR1 is LNHDA and CDR2 SQIVND (reference sequence). There are 14 residues in the CDR3. The DNA of the CDR3 is TGTGCCAGTAGTACCGCAGCGGGGCCCTACGAGCAGTACTTC. It specifies CASSTAAGPYEQYF.

The CDR3 region is CASSVAQEETQYF. The DNA of the CDR3 is TGTGCCAGCAGCGTAGCCCAGGAAGAGACCCAGTACTTC. V and J are TRBV9 and TRBJ2-5; no firm D call. Trimming removed 0 bases at V and 3 bases at J, with 6 bases between. CDR3 length: 13 amino acids. CDR1 and CDR2 from the germline V gene are SGDLS and YYNGEE.

The rearrangement links TRBV5-1 to TRBJ2-7, with D maybe TRBD1 (6 bases). Deletions cut 4 bases from V and 1 base from J, with 12 bases between. Germline V CDR1 and CDR2: SGHRS, YFSETQ. The CDR3 contains 14 residues. The CDR3 region is CASSHRTESYEQYF. The DNA for the CDR3 is TGCGCCAGCAGCCATCGGACAGAATCCTACGAGCAGTACTTC.

This clone was counted between two and nine times. The gene calls are TRBV6-6 and TRBJ1-4, with unresolved D. In germline, CDR1 is MNHNY, CDR2 SVGAGI (reference sequence). Trimming cost V 0 bases and J 8 bases, with 16 bases left between them. This CDR3 comprises 16 residues. The CDR3 reads CASSYSNPGGGEKLFF. In DNA form, the CDR3 reads TGTGCCAGCAGTTACTCGAATCCGGGCGGAGGGGAAAAACTGTTTTTT.

DNA for the CDR3: TGTGCCAGCAGCCAAGTGGCGGGATCTGGCTACACCTTC. Translation gives CASSQVAGSGYTF. The chain uses TRBV14 and TRBJ1-2; D is ambiguous. Germline loops: CDR1 SGHDN, CDR2 FVKESK. V shed 1 base and J shed 7 bases, with 10 bases lying between them. The CDR3 consists of 13 residues.

The chain is built from TRBV9 and TRBJ1-3; no clear D. CDR3 length equals 12 residues. Germline CDR1 reads SGDLS; CDR2 reads YYNGEE. V was clipped by 0 bases and J by 7 bases, with 5 bases between them. The CDR3 loop reads CASSVGGNTIYF. CDR3 DNA: TGTGCCAGCAGCGTAGGAGGCAACACCATATATTTT.

The chain joins TRBV30 to TRBJ1-5; the match to TRBD1 covers 7 bases. J was trimmed by 7 bases and V by 2 bases; bases with no gene match: 11. Per the germline V gene, CDR1 is GTSNPN and CDR2 is SVGIG (reference sequence). The CDR3 has 15 amino acids. The CDR3 DNA reads TGTGCCTGGAGTCGGGGGATCGGACAGGCACAGCCCCAGCATTTT. As protein: CAWSRGIGQAQPQHF.

V and J are TRBV28 and TRBJ2-3; D ambiguous. In germline, CDR1 is MDHEN, CDR2 SYDVKM. Trimming shortened V by 2 bases and J by 1 base, and 7 bases separated the two germline ends. The CDR3 covers 14 residues. DNA of the CDR3: TGTGCCAGCAGTTTACCCTACGGCACAGATACGCAGTATTTT. Encoded protein: CASSLPYGTDTQYF.

This clone was seen once. DNA of the CDR3: TGTGCCACCAGCAGAGATTGGGCAACCGACGAAGCTTTCTTT. This sequence encodes CATSRDWATDEAFF. The chain links TRBV15 to TRBJ1-1; D ambiguous. In germline, CDR1 is LNHNV, CDR2 YYDKDF (reference sequence). CDR3 length equals 14 residues. Trimming pared 0 bases from V and 8 bases from J, leaving 13 bases between.

This clone was picked up a small number of times. The V gene is TRBV5-1, the J gene TRBJ2-2; the match to TRBD2 covers 11 bases. The CDR3 consists of 18 residues. J was trimmed by 3 bases and V by 0 bases; bases with no gene match: 7. Germline CDR1 is SGHRS and CDR2 is YFSETQ. The CDR3 here is CASSLGRLAGLDTGELFF. For the CDR3, the DNA is TGCGCCAGCAGCTTGGGCAGACTAGCGGGGCTCGACACCGGGGAGCTGTTTTTT.

The chain recombines TRBV7-9 with TRBJ2-7; D might be TRBD2 (6 bases). This CDR3 spans 13 amino acids. CDR1 and CDR2 (germline): SEHNR, FQNEAQ (reference sequence). The V end lost 4 bases, the J end lost 3 bases, and 10 bases lay between the germline ends. The CDR3 coding sequence is TGTGCCAGCAGCTCCGGGACTGGCTACGAGCAGTACTTC. Translation gives CASSSGTGYEQYF.

The V and J genes are TRBV7-8 and TRBJ2-4; D uncertain. V dropped 6 bases and J dropped 4 bases, with 10 bases sitting between them. Germline V gene data show CDR1 as SGHVS and CDR2 as FQNEAQ. The CDR3 spans 13 residues. CDR3 in amino acids: CASSINRKNIQYF. CDR3 coding DNA: TGTGCCAGCAGTATCAACAGAAAAAACATTCAGTACTTC.

This chain uses TRBV6-5 with TRBJ2-1; D not resolved. The V end was cut by 6 bases, the J end by 0 bases, with 9 bases between. Per germline, CDR1 MNHEY and CDR2 SVGAGI. This CDR3 is 14 amino acids long. In nucleotides, the CDR3 is TGTGCCAGCAGCAATGTAGTCTCCTACAATGAGCAGTTCTTC. Translating it yields CASSNVVSYNEQFF.

This chain connects TRBV7-3 to TRBJ2-7; TRBD2 aligns across 9 bases. Trimming cost V 5 bases and J 2 bases; bases outside gene matches: 4. This CDR3 has 14 residues. CDR1 is SGHTA and CDR2 is FQGTGA in the germline V gene. This chain's CDR3 is CASSPSGGPYEQYF. CDR3 coding DNA: TGTGCCAGCAGCCCGAGCGGGGGGCCCTACGAGCAGTACTTC.

By proportion, this clone is medium-sized. CDR3 nucleotide sequence: TGTGCCAGTAGTATGAGGGATCGTCGGACTGAAGCTTTCTTT. It encodes CASSMRDRRTEAFF. The rearrangement uses TRBV19 and TRBJ1-1; no clear D. Trimming left V 3 bases short and J 5 bases short, with 13 bases between. The CDR3 has 14 amino acids. Germline loops: CDR1 LNHDA, CDR2 SQIVND (reference sequence).

The chain recombines TRBV5-4 with TRBJ1-3; D is perhaps TRBD1 (6 bases). The CDR3 runs to 13 residues. V lost 2 bases to trimming and J lost 4 bases, with 7 bases between them. CDR1 is SGHNT, CDR2 YYREEE, per germline (reference sequence). The CDR3 is CASSFQGGNTIYF. In DNA form, the CDR3 reads TGTGCCAGCAGCTTCCAGGGGGGAAACACCATATATTTT.

The chain has TRBV7-2 and TRBJ1-2; D is possibly TRBD1 (6 bases). Germline lookup yields CDR1 SGHTA and CDR2 FQGNSA. The CDR3 covers 18 residues. V lost 1 base to trimming and J lost 5 bases, with 23 bases between them. The CDR3, as DNA: TGTGCCAGCAGCTTAGGGCTCATAGGGGTCGGACAGCTTTATGGCTACACCTTC. Protein sequence: CASSLGLIGVGQLYGYTF.

The chain recombines TRBV4-3 with TRBJ2-3; 11 bases align to TRBD2. Germline lookup yields CDR1 LGHNA and CDR2 YSLEER. The V gene end was trimmed by 8 bases and the J gene end by 5 bases; junction bases not matched to a gene: 12. The CDR3 contains 16 residues. CDR3 loop: CASGRVAGGLQDTQYF. The CDR3 DNA sequence: TGCGCCAGCGGACGGGTAGCGGGGGGGCTTCAAGATACGCAGTATTTT.

The chain couples TRBV6-5 to TRBJ2-3, with D possibly TRBD2 on 6 matching bases. V dropped 0 bases and J dropped 1 base, with 11 bases sitting between them. CDR3 length equals 16 residues. CDR1 and CDR2 from the germline V gene are MNHEY and SVGAGI. CDR3 DNA sequence: TGTGCCAGCAGTTACTCGACTAGGAGCCGCACAGATACGCAGTATTTT. Residues: CASSYSTRSRTDTQYF.

The chain combines TRBV5-4 with TRBJ2-4, with D possibly TRBD2 on 6 matching bases. Trimming took off 4 bases at V and 0 bases at J, with 20 bases between the two ends. Germline V gene data show CDR1 as SGHNT and CDR2 as YYREEE (reference sequence). This CDR3 spans 18 amino acids. The CDR3 coding sequence is TGTGCCAGCAGCCGCGGGACCGAGACAACGCTAGCCAAAAACATTCAGTACTTC. Protein product: CASSRGTETTLAKNIQYF. Full variable domain (rest looked up from reference TRBV5-4 and TRBJ2-4): ETGVTQSPTHLIKTRGQQVTLRCSSQSGHNTVSWYQQALGQGPQFIFQYYREEENGRGNFPPRFSGLQFPNYSSELNVNALELDDSALYLCASSRGTETTLAKNIQYFGAGTRLSVL.

The chain couples TRBV5-6 to TRBJ1-4; D perhaps matches TRBD1 (5 bases). The CDR3 loop spans 14 amino acids. Germline V gives CDR1 SGHDT, CDR2 YYEEEE. With 2 bases removed from V and 8 bases from J, the gap between germline ends came to 13 bases. CDR3 amino acids: CASSLGGAEEKLFF. CDR3 coding DNA: TGTGCCAGCAGCTTAGGAGGGGCCGAGGAAAAACTGTTTTTT. The complete variable domain, with remaining parts taken from reference TRBV5-6 and TRBJ1-4, reads DAGVTQSPTHLIKTRGQQVTLRCSPKSGHDTVSWYQQALGQGPQFIFQYYEEEERQRGNFPDRFSGHQFPNYSSELNVNALLLGDSALYLCASSLGGAEEKLFFGSGTQLSVL.

J is TRBJ2-3 and V is TRBV5-4, with D perhaps matching TRBD1 (5 bases). Germline values: CDR1 SGHNT, CDR2 YYREEE (reference sequence). V lost 9 bases to trimming and J lost 0 bases, with 20 bases between them. The CDR3 loop spans 16 amino acids. In DNA form, the CDR3 reads TGTGCCACGCGTAGAGGTGGGCGGACAAGCACAGATACGCAGTATTTT. Translated, it gives CATRRGGRTSTDTQYF. Together with reference TRBV5-4 and TRBJ2-3, the CDR3 gives the full variable domain: ETGVTQSPTHLIKTRGQQVTLRCSSQSGHNTVSWYQQALGQGPQFIFQYYREEENGRGNFPPRFSGLQFPNYSSELNVNALELDDSALYLCATRRGGRTSTDTQYFGPGTRLTVL.

This clone was recorded once. The CDR3 sequence is CATSRDAASENTGELFF. CDR3 bases: TGTGCCACCAGCAGAGATGCGGCTAGCGAGAACACCGGGGAGCTGTTTTTT. This rearrangement joins TRBV15 to TRBJ2-2, with D possibly being TRBD2 (6 bases). V was cut by 0 bases and J by 1 base, with 12 bases left in between. Germline V gene lookup returns CDR1 LNHNV and CDR2 YYDKDF (reference sequence). This CDR3 region has 17 residues.

The chain carries TRBV5-6 and TRBJ2-2, with 7 bases fitting TRBD1. V lost 3 bases, J lost 2 bases, and 4 bases stayed unmatched. This CDR3 is built from 15 residues. Germline CDR1 is SGHDT and CDR2 is YYEEEE. CDR3 amino acids: CASSWTGKNTGELFF. CDR3 nucleotide sequence: TGTGCCAGCAGCTGGACAGGAAAAAACACCGGGGAGCTGTTTTTT.